This T cell receptor (beta chain) emerged from a study of cytomegalovirus exposure and HLA in healthy donors (dated by TCRdb to the late 2010s). About the study as a whole: A later analysis indicated that the 120 validation repertoires were generated on the platform also employed for the roughly 650 repertoires of the first cohort. The study combined high-throughput TCR immunosequencing, statistical association of individual TCRs with disease status, and machine learning to predict cytomegalovirus infection status. The study aimed to test whether cataloging public T cell receptors could reveal signatures of past pathogen exposure. Along with the approximately 670-subject first cohort, a separate validation cohort of over 90 different subjects was used. Summary of the overall study and its limitations: The authors suggested that the approach could potentially be extended to other disease states and immunological phenotypes. A few of the identified cytomegalovirus-associated TCR beta chains were confirmed in vitro to be specific for cytomegalovirus antigens. While some public TCRs were present in many individuals, most TCR sequences turned up only very rarely across donors. All 120 or so repertoires were used to score co-occurrence in the validation cohort in a later analysis, because that analysis had no HLA typing for the cohort. A total of 150 to 200 TCR beta chains were listed by the study as associated with cytomegalovirus. Subsequent analysis determined that TCRs grouped into clusters in the first cohort also showed a tendency toward co-occurrence across the 90 to 150 validation repertoires, and approximately 93% of cluster scores exceeded 0. The classifier was reported to diagnose cytomegalovirus status with high specificity and sensitivity in both the original and validation cohorts.

Separate from the roughly 630-subject first cohort, the validation cohort of 95 to 150 subjects was the group to which the donors belonged. As to this clone: Its antigen specificity is not known. Nothing much larger sits one base from this clone, and base qualities are not available.

A distance of 9 bases separates the germline ends of V and J, which lose 0 bases and 0 bases respectively. Measured from the cysteine to the phenylalanine, the CDR3 is 15 residues long. This entry keeps only the CDR3 DNA: 45 bases, framed from base 1. Per the germline V gene, MNHEY is the CDR1 and SVGAGI is the CDR2. The library was made by the immunoSEQ multiplex PCR assay. The authors' pipeline ran thus. A statistical classification framework was built for diagnosing cytomegalovirus status from the catalog of TCR beta chain sequences. As stored in TCRdb, this immuneACCESS dataset retains in-frame rearrangements with V and J assigned. A fraction of the clones does not appear; measured against another copy, unresolved V genes explain less than half of the discrepancy, and the remainder lacks a known reason. Clone size and the V and J calls come from that table; the DNA yielded D and trimming. This sample lists about 58,000 clones; 90% were detected once. Together, the top ten hold more than 1% of the sample.

In this chain, TRBV6-5 is recombined with TRBJ2-7; a tentative D call is TRBD2 (6 bases match). The specimen was PBMCs. This TCR came from a man aged 18 to 29 in good health and CMV-seronegative. CDR3 sequence: CASSYSGGLSYEQYF. In nucleotides, the sequence is TGTGCCAGCAGTTACTCGGGGGGTCTCTCCTACGAGCAGTACTTC.